This passage covers 28 T cell receptor beta chains from one sample sequenced in a study of blood T cell repertoires in COVID-19. Only in-frame clones appear in the TCRdb table, and some are missing; sequencing was by immunoSEQ multiplex PCR. The repertoire holds hundreds of thousands of clones, 70% to 90% seen once, with over 2% in the top ten. The source material was PBMCs or T cells enriched from blood (not recorded which). The origin of the receptors is a woman aged 60 to 75 in a cohort exposed to, infected with or recovered from COVID-19 (not recorded which).

V gene TRBV11-2 combines with J gene TRBJ1-6; tentatively, D is TRBD1 (6 bases). This CDR3 is 15 amino acids long. Trimming took 1 base from V and 10 from J, leaving 14 bases between them. Germline V gene sequence: CDR1 SGHAT, CDR2 FQNNGV. The CDR3, as DNA: TGTGCCAGCAGCTTAGGGCCCAGGGGAGAATCACCCCTCCACTTT. Its translation: CASSLGPRGESPLHF.

For the CDR3, the DNA is TGTGCCAGTAGCACACGGGACAAGGATTCACCCCTCCACTTT. Its translation: CASSTRDKDSPLHF. The chain is built from TRBV19 and TRBJ1-6, with D possibly TRBD1 on 6 matching bases. V dropped 6 bases and J dropped 8 bases, with 14 bases sitting between them. The germline V gene encodes CDR1 LNHDA and CDR2 SQIVND (reference sequence). CDR3 size: 14 residues. Variable domain in full (rest from reference TRBV19 and TRBJ1-6): DGGITQSPKYLFRKEGQNVTLSCEQNLNHDAMYWYRQDPGQGLRLIYYSQIVNDFQKGDIAEGYSVSREKKESFPLTVTSAQKNPTAFYLCASSTRDKDSPLHFGNGTRLTVT.

This clone was recorded only once. The chain couples TRBV5-6 to TRBJ2-1; TRBD2 aligns across 9 bases. Trimming removed 4 bases from V and 5 bases from J; junction bases left unmatched: 7. The germline V gene encodes CDR1 SGHDT and CDR2 YYEEEE. The CDR3 is 15 residues long. The CDR3 loop reads CASSLFSGSDNEQFF. In nucleotides, the CDR3 is TGTGCCAGCAGCCTTTTTAGCGGGAGTGACAATGAGCAGTTCTTC.

This chain connects TRBV5-4 to TRBJ2-1; TRBD2 matches at 8 bases. The V gene end was trimmed by 4 bases and the J gene end by 7 bases; junction bases not matched to a gene: 13. Germline CDR1 reads SGHNT; CDR2 reads YYREEE (reference sequence). This CDR3 is 16 amino acids long. The CDR3 spells CASSKTGRLAGNEQFF. The DNA for the CDR3 is TGTGCCAGCAGCAAAACAGGGAGGCTAGCGGGTAATGAGCAGTTCTTC.

Here the CDR3 DNA reads TGTGCCAGCAGCCCGTGGACGGACAGCTCCTACGAGCAGTACTTC. Translated, it gives CASSPWTDSSYEQYF. The chain is built from TRBV7-9 and TRBJ2-7, with a possible D match to TRBD1 (6 bases). The CDR3 extends over 15 amino acids. V dropped 5 bases and J dropped 0 bases, with 14 bases sitting between them. Germline-derived CDR1 and CDR2 are SEHNR and FQNEAQ (reference sequence).

Here the CDR3 reads CASSKQTGAMNTGELFF. The CDR3 nucleotides read TGTGCCAGCAGCAAACAGACAGGGGCCATGAACACCGGGGAGCTGTTTTTT. V and J are TRBV7-2 and TRBJ2-2; 8 nucleotides match TRBD1. Germline CDR1 reads SGHTA; CDR2 reads FQGNSA. V dropped 5 bases and J dropped 1; count of bases not matched to a gene: 9. There are 17 residues in the CDR3.

The chain uses TRBV13 and TRBJ2-1; 7 positions match TRBD2. Germline V gene sequence: CDR1 PRHDT, CDR2 FYEKMQ (reference sequence). The CDR3 has 14 residues. The ends lost 3 bases at V and 8 bases at J; junction bases unmatched: 7. CDR3: CASSFSGTNDEQFF. Written as DNA, the CDR3 is TGTGCCAGCAGCTTTTCCGGGACTAACGATGAGCAGTTCTTC.

The rearrangement uses TRBV28 and TRBJ1-5; 7 nucleotides align to TRBD1. The junction had 5 bases not matched to a gene; V was cut back by 3 bases and J by 0 bases. The length of the CDR3 is 16 residues. Germline CDR1 and CDR2: MDHEN and SYDVKM. The CDR3 DNA reads TGTGCCAGCAGTTTCTACAGGGGCTATAGCAATCAGCCCCAGCATTTT. This translates into CASSFYRGYSNQPQHF.

This clone was seen a few times. The chain joins TRBV2 to TRBJ2-7; possible D gene TRBD1, 5 bases. Looked up from germline, CDR1 is SNHLY and CDR2 is FYNNEI. The CDR3 is 13 residues long. Trimming left V 0 bases short and J 4 bases short, with 7 bases between. Here the CDR3 DNA reads TGTGCCAGCAGTGAAGCAAGGGGATACGAGCAGTACTTC. It translates to CASSEARGYEQYF.

The V gene is TRBV6-1, the J gene TRBJ2-3, with 10 positions matching TRBD1. Trimming at V came to 2 bases and at J to 5 bases, leaving 7 bases not matched to a gene. The CDR3 loop spans 16 amino acids. CDR1 MNHNS and CDR2 SASEGT come from the germline V gene. CDR3 DNA: TGTGCCAGCAGTGAATACGGGACAGGGGTAGGAGATACGCAGTATTTT. As protein: CASSEYGTGVGDTQYF.

The rearrangement joins TRBV5-8 to TRBJ2-7; 8 positions agree with TRBD2. V was clipped by 6 bases and J by 3 bases; unmatched bases: 2. Germline lookup yields CDR1 SGHTS and CDR2 YDEGEE. The CDR3 runs 12 residues. CDR3 amino acids: CASKTSGYEQYF. DNA of the CDR3: TGTGCCAGCAAAACTAGCGGCTACGAGCAGTACTTC.

The V gene is TRBV6-5, the J gene TRBJ2-7, with 9 bases lining up with TRBD1. The germline V gene has CDR1 MNHEY and CDR2 SVGAGI. The CDR3 sequence is 13 residues long. Germline trimming cut 6 bases from V and 5 bases from J; bases unmatched to any gene: 5. The CDR3 sequence is CASRGTGSHEQYF. The CDR3 nucleotides are TGTGCCAGCAGGGGGACAGGGAGCCACGAGCAGTACTTC.

The V call is TRBV27, the J call TRBJ1-5; D possibly corresponds to TRBD1 (5 bases). This CDR3 comprises 12 residues. The germline V and J ends were trimmed by 2 bases and 6 bases, with 5 bases remaining between them. Germline assignment: CDR1 MNHEY and CDR2 SMNVEV (reference sequence). CDR3 DNA sequence: TGTGCCAGCAGTTTAAGGGGTCAGCCCCAGCATTTT. Amino acid sequence: CASSLRGQPQHF.

The CDR3: CASSLWASGSGGELFF. CDR3 bases: TGTGCCAGCAGCTTATGGGCTAGCGGGAGTGGCGGGGAGCTGTTTTTT. The rearrangement uses TRBV7-3 and TRBJ2-2; 10 nucleotides agree with TRBD2. CDR1 is SGHTA and CDR2 is FQGTGA in the germline V gene. V gave up 2 bases and J gave up 7 bases; unmatched junction bases: 7. CDR3 length equals 16 residues.

This chain connects TRBV6-5 to TRBJ1-2; D perhaps matches TRBD1 (6 bases). Germline lookup yields CDR1 MNHEY and CDR2 SVGAGI. Trimming removed 4 bases at V and 2 bases at J, with 17 bases between. The CDR3 consists of 16 residues. The DNA of the CDR3 is TGTGCCAGCAGTTTCACCCTTGGACAGCCGAACTATGGCTACACCTTC. Its protein is CASSFTLGQPNYGYTF.

This rearrangement joins TRBV10-2 to TRBJ1-5; 9 bases match TRBD1. Germline assignment: CDR1 WSHSY and CDR2 SAAADI. The ends lost 2 bases at V and 7 bases at J; junction bases unmatched: 12. The CDR3 length is 17 residues. CDR3: CASSEMGGQGPWQPQHF. The CDR3 bases are TGCGCCAGCAGTGAGATGGGGGGACAGGGCCCTTGGCAGCCCCAGCATTTT.

The rearrangement joins TRBV7-2 to TRBJ1-2, with D uncertain. The CDR3 consists of 14 residues. CDR1 is SGHTA, CDR2 FQGNSA, per germline. The V gene lost 1 base and the J gene lost 8 bases, with 14 bases spanning the gap. CDR3 loop: CASSLVVSSGGYTF. The CDR3 nucleotides are TGTGCCAGCAGCTTAGTTGTGTCCTCGGGAGGCTACACCTTC.

The chain joins TRBV5-1 to TRBJ2-7, with 7 positions matching TRBD1. Trimming cost V 3 bases and J 6 bases; bases outside gene matches: 3. The length of the CDR3 is 12 residues. Germline V gives CDR1 SGHRS, CDR2 YFSETQ. CDR3 nucleotides: TGCGCCAGCAGCTCGACAGGGTCCGAGCAGTACTTC. It specifies CASSSTGSEQYF.

Written as DNA, the CDR3 is TGTGCCAGCAGCCCGAGTATAACTAGCGGGAGCTACGAGCAGTACTTC. It specifies CASSPSITSGSYEQYF. V is TRBV7-2 and J is TRBJ2-7; 11 nucleotides align to TRBD2. CDR1 is SGHTA and CDR2 is FQGNSA in the germline V gene. The CDR3 consists of 16 residues. Germline trimming cut 5 bases from V and 3 bases from J; bases unmatched to any gene: 9.

The chain carries TRBV27 and TRBJ2-7, with 8 bases fitting TRBD2. The trim removed 8 bases at V and 2 bases at J, leaving 14 bases unmatched. The CDR3 loop spans 16 amino acids. From germline, CDR1 is MNHEY and CDR2 SMNVEV (reference sequence). The CDR3 reads CASVPNPGLGAYEQYF. The CDR3 DNA sequence: TGTGCCAGCGTCCCAAATCCGGGACTAGGGGCCTACGAGCAGTACTTC.

This clone was seen ten or more times. The J gene is TRBJ1-1, the V gene TRBV2; 7 nucleotides align to TRBD1. CDR3 size: 12 residues. After removal of 6 bases from V and 5 bases from J, the junction contained 3 bases not matched to a gene. CDR1 is SNHLY and CDR2 is FYNNEI in the germline V gene. The CDR3 region is CASSRGRTEAFF. CDR3 coding DNA: TGTGCCAGCAGCAGGGGGAGGACTGAAGCTTTCTTT. The variable domain in full, completed from reference TRBV2 and TRBJ1-1, reads EPEVTQTPSHQVTQMGQEVILRCVPISNHLYFYWYRQILGQKVEFLVSFYNNEISEKSEIFDDQFSVERPDGSNFTLKIRSTKLEDSAMYFCASSRGRTEAFFGQGTRLTVV.

The V call is TRBV6-5, the J call TRBJ1-2; 8 nucleotides line up with TRBD1. The CDR3 extends over 15 amino acids. Germline V gene data show CDR1 as MNHEY and CDR2 as SVGAGI. V was pared by 2 bases and J by 8 bases, with 10 bases of the junction left unmatched. The CDR3 DNA reads as TGTGCCAGCAGTTACCTTGGACAGGGCGTTAGCGGCTACACCTTC. Protein: CASSYLGQGVSGYTF.

The chain has TRBV7-2 and TRBJ1-2; unclear D gene. This CDR3 contains 13 residues. Germline CDR1 reads SGHTA; CDR2 reads FQGNSA. The V end lost 8 bases, the J end lost 6 bases, and 16 bases lay between the germline ends. The CDR3 nucleotides read TGTGCCAGCTTTCCGGGGTTCGAGGATGGCTACACCTTC. This translates into CASFPGFEDGYTF.

The DNA of the CDR3 is TGTGCCAGTAGTAAGGTTCCCCCTAGCGGGATTGGTGAGCAGTACTTC. It codes for CASSKVPPSGIGEQYF. The chain has TRBV19 and TRBJ2-7, with 9 positions matching TRBD2. This CDR3 is built from 16 residues. The V gene's germline CDR1 is LNHDA and CDR2 SQIVND (reference sequence). Trimming cost V 4 bases and J 7 bases; bases outside gene matches: 14.

The rearrangement uses TRBV5-1 and TRBJ2-3; TRBD2 matches 7 bases. The CDR3 covers 15 residues. Per the germline V gene, CDR1 is SGHRS and CDR2 is YFSETQ. J gave up 2 bases and V 0 bases, and 3 bases lay outside the gene matches. The CDR3 DNA follows: TGCGCCAGCAGCTTGGGAGCGGGGATCACAGATACGCAGTATTTT. Translated: CASSLGAGITDTQYF.

The J gene is TRBJ1-2, the V gene TRBV10-3, with 9 bases identical to TRBD1. The germline V gene encodes CDR1 ENHRY and CDR2 SYGVKD. V shed 8 bases and J 8 bases; nucleotides not matched to a gene: 6. The length of the CDR3 is 12 residues. The CDR3 region is CAIGDRELGYTF. The DNA of the CDR3 is TGTGCCATCGGGGACAGGGAGTTAGGCTACACCTTC.

This chain uses TRBV7-2 with TRBJ2-1; 11 nucleotides agree with TRBD2. The CDR3 runs to 17 residues. Looked up from germline, CDR1 is SGHTA and CDR2 is FQGNSA. V lost 4 bases to trimming and J lost 7 bases; unmatched junction nucleotides: 12. The CDR3 bases are TGTGCCAGCAGCTCCTTAGCCCTAGCGGGAGGAATAAATGAGCAGTTCTTC. Translating gives CASSSLALAGGINEQFF.

The V call is TRBV6-6, the J call TRBJ2-2; TRBD1 aligns across 8 bases. The CDR3 is made up of 16 amino acids. Trimming took 5 bases from V and 6 from J; bases not matched to a gene: 11. Germline V gene data show CDR1 as MNHNY and CDR2 as SVGAGI (reference sequence). The CDR3 protein is CASSNLDRVGAGELFF. The CDR3 region has the DNA TGTGCCAGCAGTAACTTGGACAGGGTAGGGGCCGGGGAGCTGTTTTTT.